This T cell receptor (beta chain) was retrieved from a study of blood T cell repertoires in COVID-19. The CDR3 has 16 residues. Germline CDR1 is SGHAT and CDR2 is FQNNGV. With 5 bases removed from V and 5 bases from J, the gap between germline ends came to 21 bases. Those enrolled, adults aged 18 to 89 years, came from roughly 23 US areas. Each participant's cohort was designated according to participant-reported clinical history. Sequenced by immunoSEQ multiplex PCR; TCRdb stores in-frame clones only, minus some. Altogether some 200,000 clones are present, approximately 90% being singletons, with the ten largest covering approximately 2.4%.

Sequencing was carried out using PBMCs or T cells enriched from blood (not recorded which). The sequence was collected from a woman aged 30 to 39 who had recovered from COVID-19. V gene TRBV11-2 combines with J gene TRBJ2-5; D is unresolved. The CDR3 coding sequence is TGTGCCAGCAGCCCTAGGTTGTTCGGCCCCGGGGAGACCCAGTACTTC. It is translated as CASSPRLFGPGETQYF. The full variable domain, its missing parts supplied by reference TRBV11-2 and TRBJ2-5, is EAGVAQSPRYKIIEKRQSVAFWCNPISGHATLYWYQQILGQGPKLLIQFQNNGVVDDSQLPKDRFSAERLKGVDSTLKIQPAKLEDSAVYLCASSPRLFGPGETQYFGPGTRLLVL.